Listed here are 26 T cell receptor beta chains from one sample, sequenced in a study of PD-L1 blockade in urothelial cancer (dated by TCRdb to the late 2010s). The library was made by the immunoSEQ multiplex PCR assay. TCRdb re-hosts the immuneACCESS table, in-frame sequences only. Its copies lack some clones; in the studies checked, an unresolved V gene accounts for under half of them, and the cause for the rest is not known. The sample table contains tens of thousands of clones; only one count was recorded for over 75% of them. The ten biggest clones cover roughly 14% of the sample. Sample time point, as interpreted from the label and publication: pretreatment peripheral blood. The material sequenced was PBMCs, taken around atezolizumab (anti-PD-L1) treatment. The receptors stem from a man in his fifties or sixties with urothelial cancer.

The chain combines TRBV15 with TRBJ1-2; the D is unclear. The V end lost 0 bases, the J end lost 4 bases, and 12 bases lay between the germline ends. CDR3 length equals 15 residues. Germline CDR1 and CDR2: LNHNV and YYDKDF (reference sequence). The CDR3 protein is CATSRDGHTGYGYTF. The DNA for the CDR3 is TGTGCCACCAGCAGAGATGGGCACACCGGCTATGGCTACACCTTC.

The chain links TRBV4-1 to TRBJ2-7; 7 bases agree with TRBD2. The CDR3 runs to 17 residues. Losses at the gene ends were 0 bases for V and 5 bases for J; bases not matched to a gene: 13. The germline gives CDR1 MGHRA, CDR2 YSYEKL. The CDR3 coding sequence is TGCGCCAGCAGCCAAGAGGCTAGCGGAGGGGATCCACACGAGCAGTACTTC. Protein product: CASSQEASGGDPHEQYF.

The chain uses TRBV4-1 and TRBJ2-1; 8 bases fit TRBD2. This CDR3 spans 16 amino acids. Germline V gene data show CDR1 as MGHRA and CDR2 as YSYEKL. Unmatched junction bases numbered 11, after V lost 0 bases and J lost 10 bases. The CDR3 protein is CASSQEKIAGFKEQFF. The DNA of the CDR3 is TGCGCCAGCAGCCAAGAGAAGATAGCGGGGTTTAAGGAGCAGTTCTTC.

The table lists this clone with a few counts. This chain links TRBV11-2 with TRBJ2-6, with 7 positions matching TRBD1. The CDR3 has 16 residues. Per germline, CDR1 SGHAT and CDR2 FQNNGV. Germline trimming cut 6 bases from V and 2 bases from J; bases unmatched to any gene: 7. The CDR3 protein is CASRLTGTTGANVLTF. For the CDR3, the DNA is TGTGCCAGCAGGTTGACAGGGACGACTGGGGCCAACGTCCTGACTTTC.

This chain uses TRBV28 with TRBJ2-5; 9 bases align to TRBD1. From germline, CDR1 is MDHEN and CDR2 SYDVKM. V shed 3 bases and J 4 bases; nucleotides not matched to a gene: 9. The CDR3 runs 16 residues. Here the CDR3 reads CASSFLQGAMVETQYF. The CDR3 nucleotides are TGTGCCAGCAGTTTCCTACAGGGGGCAATGGTAGAGACCCAGTACTTC.

This rearrangement joins TRBV9 to TRBJ1-1; 8 positions agree with TRBD1. The germline V gene has CDR1 SGDLS and CDR2 YYNGEE. Losses at the gene ends were 3 bases for V and 3 bases for J; bases not matched to a gene: 4. The CDR3 consists of 14 residues. The CDR3 spells CASSAGGWDTEAFF. The CDR3 DNA reads TGTGCCAGCAGCGCAGGGGGCTGGGACACTGAAGCTTTCTTT.

The chain uses TRBV15 and TRBJ1-1, with D uncertain. Germline V gene sequence: CDR1 LNHNV, CDR2 YYDKDF (reference sequence). Trimming removed 0 bases at V and 7 bases at J, with 15 bases between. CDR3 length: 15 residues. DNA of the CDR3: TGTGCCACCAGCAGAGATCAGTATACGGGGTTTGAAGCTTTCTTT. Its protein is CATSRDQYTGFEAFF.

The V call is TRBV2, the J call TRBJ1-1; the D is unclear. V was pared by 2 bases and J by 0 bases, with 10 bases between. Germline CDR1 SNHLY, CDR2 FYNNEI. The CDR3 has 15 residues. As DNA, the CDR3 is TGTGCCAGCAGTGAATTCGGCAGGTTGAACACTGAAGCTTTCTTT. Amino acid sequence: CASSEFGRLNTEAFF.

This clone was recorded only once. The chain couples TRBV30 to TRBJ1-5; 8 bases match TRBD1. V was clipped by 7 bases and J by 1 base; unmatched bases: 3. Germline values: CDR1 GTSNPN, CDR2 SVGIG (reference sequence). This CDR3 has 13 amino acids. CDR3 sequence reads: CAYDRGSNQPQHF. In DNA, the CDR3 is TGTGCCTATGACAGGGGCAGCAATCAGCCCCAGCATTTT.

This chain links TRBV6-1 with TRBJ1-1, with D uncertain. The length of the CDR3 is 14 residues. V was shortened by 4 bases and J by 0 bases, with 9 bases between the two germline ends. CDR1 is MNHNS, CDR2 SASEGT, per germline. CDR3 residues: CASSGAPMNTEAFF. The CDR3 region has the DNA TGTGCCAGCAGTGGAGCCCCTATGAACACTGAAGCTTTCTTT.

The chain couples TRBV7-2 to TRBJ2-7; D is perhaps TRBD2 (6 bases). Per the germline V gene, CDR1 is SGHTA and CDR2 is FQGNSA. V was trimmed by 1 base and J by 4 bases, leaving 17 bases between them. This CDR3 is 16 amino acids long. The CDR3 spells CASSLERASVLYEQYF. Written as DNA, the CDR3 is TGTGCCAGCAGCTTAGAGAGAGCTAGCGTCTTGTACGAGCAGTACTTC. Drawing the rest from reference TRBV7-2 and TRBJ2-7, the complete variable domain is GAGVSQSPSNKVTEKGKDVELRCDPISGHTALYWYRQSLGQGLEFLIYFQGNSAPDKSGLPSDRFSAERTGGSVSTLTIQRTQQEDSAVYLCASSLERASVLYEQYFGPGTRLTVT.

The CDR3 loop reads CASKGGSPRGNTIYF. In nucleotides, the CDR3 is TGTGCCAGCAAGGGAGGATCACCCCGCGGAAACACCATATATTTT. V usage is TRBV28 and J usage is TRBJ1-3, with D unresolved. The V end was cut by 7 bases, the J end by 4 bases, with 17 bases between. This CDR3 has 15 amino acids. Per germline, CDR1 MDHEN and CDR2 SYDVKM.

The chain links TRBV7-3 to TRBJ2-7, with TRBD2 matching over 8 bases. Germline V gene sequence: CDR1 SGHTA, CDR2 FQGTGA. The CDR3 spans 15 residues. Trimming removed 1 base from V and 2 bases from J; junction bases left unmatched: 4. CDR3 protein: CASSLSGGTAYEQYF. Here the CDR3 DNA reads TGTGCCAGCAGCTTAAGCGGGGGGACCGCCTACGAGCAGTACTTC.

This CDR3 is CASSVSGINNEQFF. CDR3 nucleotides: TGTGCCAGCAGCGTTAGCGGGATTAACAATGAGCAGTTCTTC. The V gene is TRBV9, the J gene TRBJ2-1, with 8 bases that match TRBD2. Germline V gene data show CDR1 as SGDLS and CDR2 as YYNGEE. V shed 2 bases and J 5 bases; nucleotides not matched to a gene: 3. The CDR3 loop spans 14 amino acids. Complete variable domain (other parts from reference TRBV9 and TRBJ2-1): DSGVTQTPKHLITATGQRVTLRCSPRSGDLSVYWYQQSLDQGLQFLIQYYNGEERAKGNILERFSAQQFPDLHSELNLSSLELGDSALYFCASSVSGINNEQFFGPGTRLTVL.

The V call is TRBV19, the J call TRBJ2-1; 9 nucleotides match TRBD2. Per germline, CDR1 LNHDA and CDR2 SQIVND (reference sequence). Trimming at V came to 3 bases and at J to 6 bases, leaving 6 bases not matched to a gene. The CDR3 consists of 15 residues. CDR3 in amino acids: CASSIRLADFNEQFF. CDR3 coding DNA: TGTGCCAGTAGTATCAGACTAGCGGATTTCAATGAGCAGTTCTTC.

The table lists this clone with a few counts. The chain links TRBV4-2 to TRBJ2-2; perhaps TRBD2 as D (7 bases). The germline CDR1 and CDR2 sequences are LGHNA and YNFKEQ. V was shortened by 3 bases and J by 4 bases, with 15 bases between the two germline ends. The CDR3 sequence is 16 residues long. Here the CDR3 DNA reads TGTGCCAGCAGCCAGAGGGCAGGGGAGGGCACCGGGGAGCTGTTTTTT. Translating gives CASSQRAGEGTGELFF.

The V gene is TRBV27, the J gene TRBJ1-1; D ambiguous. In germline, CDR1 is MNHEY, CDR2 SMNVEV (reference sequence). This CDR3 has 15 amino acids. V lost 0 bases, J lost 5 bases, and 13 bases lay in between. The DNA for the CDR3 is TGTGCCAGCAGTTTATCGAGCGGAACTTGGACTGAAGCTTTCTTT. This sequence encodes CASSLSSGTWTEAFF.

The chain has TRBV7-2 and TRBJ1-2; no definite D call. Trimming removed 1 base at V and 5 bases at J, with 8 bases between. The length of the CDR3 is 13 residues. The V gene's germline CDR1 is SGHTA and CDR2 FQGNSA. The CDR3 here is CASSLGSVYGYTF. CDR3 DNA sequence: TGTGCCAGCAGCTTAGGGTCGGTGTATGGCTACACCTTC.

The chain carries TRBV18 and TRBJ1-1; D unclear. Trimming cost V 6 bases and J 0 bases, with 11 bases left between them. Germline-derived CDR1 and CDR2 are KGHSH and LQKENI. The CDR3 is made up of 14 amino acids. CDR3 amino acids: CASSLTEMNTEAFF. The CDR3 bases are TGTGCCAGCTCCCTTACAGAGATGAACACTGAAGCTTTCTTT.

This clone was observed a single time. The CDR3 loop reads CASSPGGPGTEKLFF. CDR3 nucleotide sequence: TGTGCCAGCAGTCCCGGCGGCCCCGGCACTGAAAAACTGTTTTTT. The V call is TRBV4-2, the J call TRBJ1-4; D is undetermined. Trimming removed 6 bases at V and 7 bases at J, with 18 bases between. The CDR3 is 15 amino acids. Germline loops: CDR1 LGHNA, CDR2 YNFKEQ.

This chain links TRBV9 with TRBJ1-2, with D hard to call. V was shortened by 4 bases and J by 6 bases, with 16 bases between the two germline ends. CDR3 length: 14 amino acids. Germline V gene sequence: CDR1 SGDLS, CDR2 YYNGEE. The CDR3 protein is CASSLSMEANGYTF. DNA for the CDR3: TGTGCCAGCAGCCTATCGATGGAGGCGAATGGCTACACCTTC.

V gene TRBV29-1 combines with J gene TRBJ1-1; TRBD1 might be the D (5 bases). The CDR3 contains 13 residues. Germline V gives CDR1 SQVTM, CDR2 ANQGSEA. Between the trimmed V and J ends, which lost 7 bases and 1 base, there was a span of 13 bases. The CDR3 nucleotides are TGCAGCGCCTGGGGGGGGGAGAACACTGAAGCTTTCTTT. Encoded protein: CSAWGGENTEAFF.

This chain links TRBV28 with TRBJ2-2; 8 positions match TRBD1. V dropped 4 bases and J dropped 7; count of bases not matched to a gene: 8. Per the germline V gene, CDR1 is MDHEN and CDR2 is SYDVKM. There are 15 residues in the CDR3. The CDR3 spells CASSSTGTGGGELFF. DNA of the CDR3: TGTGCCAGCAGTTCAACCGGGACAGGCGGCGGGGAGCTGTTTTTT. The variable domain in full, with the rest retrieved from reference TRBV28 and TRBJ2-2, is DVKVTQSSRYLVKRTGEKVFLECVQDMDHENMFWYRQDPGLGLRLIYFSYDVKMKEKGDIPEGYSVSREKKERFSLILESASTNQTSMYLCASSSTGTGGGELFFGEGSRLTVL.

J is TRBJ2-7 and V is TRBV7-6, with a weak D call TRBD2 (5 bases). Germline CDR1 is SGHVS and CDR2 is FNYEAQ. V gave up 5 bases and J gave up 0 bases, with 8 bases separating them. This CDR3 contains 13 residues. DNA for the CDR3: TGTGCCAGCAGCGCCGGGAACTCCTACGAGCAGTACTTC. It specifies CASSAGNSYEQYF.

The chain has TRBV5-8 and TRBJ1-2, with a weak D call TRBD1 (6 bases). Trimming shortened V by 2 bases and J by 6 bases, and 17 bases separated the two germline ends. CDR1 is SGHTS, CDR2 YDEGEE, per germline. This CDR3 comprises 15 residues. This chain's CDR3 is CASSLQGTSWDGYTF. CDR3 bases: TGTGCCAGCAGCTTACAGGGTACCTCGTGGGATGGCTACACCTTC.

The rearrangement uses TRBV2 and TRBJ1-2, with 8 bases aligning to TRBD1. The germline V gene has CDR1 SNHLY and CDR2 FYNNEI. This CDR3 is 13 amino acids long. The V and J ends lost 6 bases and 6 bases, in that order; junction bases with no gene match: 6. The CDR3 DNA reads TGTGCCAGCAGCCCAGGGGGCGCTGATGGCTACACCTTC. It codes for CASSPGGADGYTF.